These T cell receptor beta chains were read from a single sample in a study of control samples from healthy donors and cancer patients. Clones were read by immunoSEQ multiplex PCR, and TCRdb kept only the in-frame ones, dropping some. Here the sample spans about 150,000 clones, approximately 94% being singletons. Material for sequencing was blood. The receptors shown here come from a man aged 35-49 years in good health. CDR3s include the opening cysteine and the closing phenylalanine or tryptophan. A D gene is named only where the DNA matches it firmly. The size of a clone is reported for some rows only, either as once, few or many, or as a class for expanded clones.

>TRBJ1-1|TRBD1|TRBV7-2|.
CASSFYTGAPEAFF
TGTGCCAGCAGCTTTTATACAGGGGCCCCTGAAGCTTTCTTT
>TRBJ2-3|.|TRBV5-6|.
CASSLVTSSTDTQYF
TGTGCCAGCAGCTTGGTCACATCGAGCACAGATACGCAGTATTTT
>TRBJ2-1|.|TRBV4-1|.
CASSHQHYNEQFF
TGCGCCAGCAGCCATCAGCATTACAATGAGCAGTTCTTC
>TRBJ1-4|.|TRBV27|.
CASSLFGGAAEKLFF
TGTGCCAGCAGTTTATTCGGGGGGGCGGCGGAAAAACTGTTTTTT
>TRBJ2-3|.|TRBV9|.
CASSATSGTQGPDTQYF
TGTGCCAGCAGCGCCACCTCCGGGACCCAGGGTCCAGATACGCAGTATTTT
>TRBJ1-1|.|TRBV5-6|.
CASSLLGNTEAFF
TGTGCCAGCAGCTTGTTGGGGAACACTGAAGCTTTCTTT
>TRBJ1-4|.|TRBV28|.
CASLVGPGEKLFF
TGTGCCAGTCTAGTAGGCCCGGGCGAAAAACTGTTTTTT
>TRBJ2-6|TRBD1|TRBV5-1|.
CASSPLTGGGRNVLTF
TGCGCCAGCAGCCCCCTGACAGGGGGAGGGAGAAACGTCCTGACTTTC
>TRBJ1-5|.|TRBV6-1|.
CASSDITLQPQHF
TGTGCCAGCAGTGACATTACACTTCAGCCCCAGCATTTT
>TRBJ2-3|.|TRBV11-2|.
CASSSPPGQWADTQYF
TGTGCCAGCAGCTCCCCCCCGGGACAATGGGCAGATACGCAGTATTTT
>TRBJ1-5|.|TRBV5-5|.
CASSLLRDGLAPQHF
TGTGCCAGCAGCCTGCTCCGGGACGGACTTGCGCCCCAGCATTTT
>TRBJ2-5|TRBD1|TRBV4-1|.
CASSPQTGLQETQYF
TGCGCCAGCAGCCCCCAGACAGGGCTCCAAGAGACCCAGTACTTC
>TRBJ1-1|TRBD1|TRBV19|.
CASSDRGRRTEAFF
TGTGCCAGTAGTGACAGGGGGCGCAGGACTGAAGCTTTCTTT
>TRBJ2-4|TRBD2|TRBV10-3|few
CASGTSGLQGAKNIQYF
TGTGCCTCCGGGACTAGCGGGCTCCAAGGGGCCAAAAACATTCAGTACTTC
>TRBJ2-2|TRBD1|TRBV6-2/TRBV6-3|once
CASSYSGGDTGELFF
TGTGCCAGCAGTTATTCAGGGGGCGACACCGGGGAGCTGTTTTTT
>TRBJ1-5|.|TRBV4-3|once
CASSQDFNQPQHF
TGCGCCAGCAGCCAAGACTTCAATCAGCCCCAGCATTTT
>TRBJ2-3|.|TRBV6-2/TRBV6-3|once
CASSYSGGPFTDTQYF
TGTGCCAGCAGTTACTCAGGGGGACCTTTCACAGATACGCAGTATTTT
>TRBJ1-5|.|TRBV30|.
CAWSVTGAPSNQPQHF
TGTGCCTGGAGTGTAACAGGAGCCCCTAGCAATCAGCCCCAGCATTTT
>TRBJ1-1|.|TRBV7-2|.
CASSYRSTGFLTKNTEAFF
TGTGCCAGCAGTTATCGCTCAACAGGGTTCTTAACAAAGAACACTGAAGCTTTCTTT
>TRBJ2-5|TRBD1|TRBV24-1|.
CATSGTGGTQYF
TGTGCCACCAGTGGGACAGGGGGGACCCAGTACTTC
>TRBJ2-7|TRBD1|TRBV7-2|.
CASSFERQGRYEQYF
TGTGCCAGCAGCTTCGAGAGACAGGGTCGGTACGAGCAGTACTTC
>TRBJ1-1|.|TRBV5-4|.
CASSLGGRINTEAFF
TGTGCCAGCAGCTTGGGTGGAAGAATTAACACTGAAGCTTTCTTT
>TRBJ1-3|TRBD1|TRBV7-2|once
CASSLDGTGGNTIYF
TGTGCCAGCAGCTTAGACGGGACAGGGGGAAACACCATATATTTT
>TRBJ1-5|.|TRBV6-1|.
CASSGPILGGRNQPQHF
TGTGCCAGCAGTGGTCCCATTCTGGGGGGCCGAAATCAGCCCCAGCATTTT
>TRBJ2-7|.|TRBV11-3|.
CASSLNFRGSEQYF
TGTGCCAGCAGCTTAAACTTTAGGGGGAGCGAGCAGTACTTC
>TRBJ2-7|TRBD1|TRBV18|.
CASSPTTGGYEQYF
TGTGCCAGCTCACCCACGACAGGGGGCTACGAGCAGTACTTC
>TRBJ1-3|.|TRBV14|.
CASSQASLGGNTIYF
TGTGCCAGCAGCCAAGCGTCCCTGGGCGGAAACACCATATATTTT
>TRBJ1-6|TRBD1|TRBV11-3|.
CASSLTGGNSPLHF
TGTGCCAGCAGCCTTACAGGGGGAAATTCACCCCTCCACTTT
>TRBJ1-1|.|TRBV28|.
CASSLQETPEAFF
TGTGCCAGCAGTTTGCAAGAGACGCCCGAAGCTTTCTTT
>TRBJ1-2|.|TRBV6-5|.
CASSPLGRNYGYTF
TGTGCCAGCAGCCCGTTGGGGCGCAACTATGGCTACACCTTC
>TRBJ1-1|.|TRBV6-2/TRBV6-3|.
CASSDGEGTEAFF
TGTGCCAGCAGTGACGGGGAGGGCACTGAAGCTTTCTTT
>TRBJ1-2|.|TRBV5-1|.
CASSFGALSTF
TGCGCCAGCAGCTTTGGAGCTCTCAGCACCTTC
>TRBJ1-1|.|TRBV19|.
CASSPDRTGSATEAFF
TGTGCCAGTAGTCCGGACAGAACAGGAAGTGCCACTGAAGCTTTCTTT
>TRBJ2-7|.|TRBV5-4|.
CASSLGGDRSYEQYF
TGTGCCAGCAGCTTAGGGGGGGACAGATCCTACGAGCAGTACTTC
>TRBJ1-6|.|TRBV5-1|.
CASSLGGTGNSPLHF
TGCGCCAGCAGCTTGGGAGGGACGGGCAATTCACCCCTCCACTTT
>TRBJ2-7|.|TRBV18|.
CASSPGVDSEQYF
TGTGCCAGCTCACCAGGGGTGGATTCCGAGCAGTACTTC
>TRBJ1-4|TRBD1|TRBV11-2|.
CASSSTGSTNEKLFF
TGTGCCAGCAGCTCGACAGGGTCGACTAATGAAAAACTGTTTTTT
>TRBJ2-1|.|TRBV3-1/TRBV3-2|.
CASGAGTLYNEQFF
TGTGCCAGCGGGGCAGGGACCCTCTACAATGAGCAGTTCTTC
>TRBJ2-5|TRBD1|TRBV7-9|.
CASSPETTGRAYQETQYF
TGTGCCAGCAGCCCAGAGACGACAGGGAGAGCCTACCAAGAGACCCAGTACTTC
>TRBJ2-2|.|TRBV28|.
CASSNDMEAGELFF
TGTGCCAGCAGTAACGACATGGAGGCCGGGGAGCTGTTTTTT
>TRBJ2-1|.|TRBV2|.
CASLSGTADYNEQFF
TGTGCCAGCTTATCCGGGACGGCGGATTACAATGAGCAGTTCTTC
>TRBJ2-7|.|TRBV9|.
CASSAPERPYEQYF
TGTGCCAGCAGCGCCCCCGAGAGGCCCTACGAGCAGTACTTC